This is a list of T cell receptor beta chains from one sample in a study of T cell responses to AZD1222 COVID-19 vaccine. Clones were sequenced by immunoSEQ multiplex PCR, and TCRdb holds only the in-frame ones, with some missing. This table has approximately 91,000 clones, more than 85% appearing once. The input for sequencing was peripheral blood, taken 28 days after the second AZD1222 dose. All receptors come from an adult who received the AZD1222 COVID-19 vaccine. CDR3s include the opening cysteine and the closing phenylalanine or tryptophan. D genes are given only for firm matches.

cdr3_aa,cdr3_nt,v_call,j_call,d_call
CASSQGGQPQHF,TGTGCCAGCAGCCAAGGGGGTCAGCCCCAGCATTTT,TRBV7-9,TRBJ1-5,-
CASSLGTSGSSADTQYF,TGTGCCAGCAGCCTGGGGACTAGCGGGAGCTCGGCTGATACGCAGTATTTT,TRBV7-6,TRBJ2-3,TRBD2
CASSPRDRGPQPQHF,TGTGCCAGCAGCCCCCGGGACAGGGGGCCTCAGCCCCAGCATTTT,TRBV3-1/TRBV3-2,TRBJ1-5,TRBD1
CASSQDRLYGYTF,TGTGCCAGCAGCCAAGACAGGCTCTATGGCTACACCTTC,TRBV4-2,TRBJ1-2,-
CASSRVGGTTEAFF,TGCGCCAGCAGCCGCGTGGGGGGGACCACTGAAGCTTTCTTT,TRBV5-1,TRBJ1-1,-
CASSKTHATNEKLFF,TGTGCCAGCAGTAAAACCCATGCAACTAATGAAAAACTGTTTTTT,TRBV27,TRBJ1-4,-
CASSSIPGQGAGGNTIYF,TGCGCCAGCAGCTCCATCCCGGGACAGGGGGCGGGAGGAAACACCATATATTTT,TRBV5-1,TRBJ1-3,TRBD1
CASSHPGTIGNTIYF,TGCGCCAGCAGCCACCCCGGGACAATTGGAAACACCATATATTTT,TRBV4-1,TRBJ1-3,-
CASGAGGEQYF,TGTGCCAGTGGGGCGGGCGGGGAGCAGTACTTC,TRBV19,TRBJ2-7,-
CASSRALPGEAFF,TGCGCCAGCAGCCGGGCCCTGCCTGGAGAAGCTTTCTTT,TRBV5-1,TRBJ1-1,-
CASSPAGGNTGELFF,TGTGCCAGCAGCCCGGCCGGCGGGAACACCGGGGAGCTGTTTTTT,TRBV7-3,TRBJ2-2,-